These 10 T cell receptor beta chains were sequenced from one sample in a study of Ad26.COV2.S vaccination and SARS-CoV-2 variants. The protocol was immunoSEQ multiplex PCR, while the TCRdb copy is restricted to in-frame clones and leaves out a portion. This table has about 97,000 clones, 80% appearing once. The source material was peripheral blood, sampled after recovery from COVID-19. Receptor source: a human donor who had recovered from COVID-19.

About this clone: Germline and junction disagree at one end, which may indicate a read error. The chain combines TRBV4-1 with TRBJ2-2, with TRBD1 identical over 7 bases. The CDR3 is made up of 16 amino acids. Germline V CDR1 and CDR2: MGHRA, YSYEKL. The CDR3, as DNA: TGCCCCAGCAGCCGACCCCGGACAGGCAGCACCGGGGAGCTGTTTTTT. The encoded protein is CPSSRPRTGSTGELFF.

This clone was seen a few times. The rearrangement uses TRBV28 and TRBJ1-2; D gene unclear. V was cut by 6 bases and J by 3 bases, with 8 bases left in between. The CDR3 is 12 amino acids. The V gene's germline CDR1 is MDHEN and CDR2 SYDVKM. CDR3 in DNA: TGTGCCAGCAGCTTAGGAGACTATGGCTACACCTTC. This gives the protein CASSLGDYGYTF.

The chain combines TRBV10-3 with TRBJ1-1; 8 bases match TRBD1. Germline V gene sequence: CDR1 ENHRY, CDR2 SYGVKD. The CDR3 is 14 residues long. Trimming took 10 bases from V and 6 from J; bases not matched to a gene: 13. The CDR3 region has the DNA TGTGCCACCTCAGGACAGGGAAGTTTCCCTGAAGCTTTCTTT. This translates into CATSGQGSFPEAFF.

The genes are TRBV6-5 and TRBJ1-2; a weak D match, TRBD1 (6 bases). Germline V CDR1 and CDR2: MNHEY, SVGAGI. The CDR3 is made up of 14 amino acids. V shed 0 bases and J shed 7 bases, with 12 bases lying between them. The CDR3 sequence is CASSYSMGAGGYTF. CDR3 bases: TGTGCCAGCAGTTACTCGATGGGGGCGGGTGGCTACACCTTC.

The chain couples TRBV19 to TRBJ2-1; D gene uncertain. Trimming removed 5 bases from V and 0 bases from J, with 14 bases in between. Germline CDR1 is LNHDA and CDR2 is SQIVND (reference sequence). CDR3 length equals 16 residues. CDR3 sequence reads: CASSAPLGSSYNEQFF. In nucleotides, the CDR3 is TGTGCCAGTAGTGCCCCTTTGGGAAGCTCCTACAATGAGCAGTTCTTC.

The rearrangement joins TRBV12-3 or TRBV12-4 to TRBJ2-2; D remains ambiguous. With 6 bases removed from V and 4 bases from J, the gap between germline ends came to 3 bases. The CDR3 length is 11 residues. The CDR3 sequence is CASRLTGELFF. CDR3 DNA sequence: TGTGCCAGCAGACTCACCGGGGAGCTGTTTTTT.

The chain carries TRBV14 and TRBJ2-2, with D possibly TRBD2 on 6 matching bases. Germline-derived CDR1 and CDR2 are SGHDN and FVKESK. This CDR3 is built from 15 residues. V lost 4 bases, J lost 6 bases, and 15 bases lay in between. The CDR3 here is CASSPLGGFAGELFF. In nucleotides, the CDR3 is TGTGCCAGCAGCCCACTAGGAGGGTTCGCCGGGGAGCTGTTTTTT.

The chain employs TRBV12-3 or TRBV12-4 and TRBJ2-5; D gene ambiguous. CDR3 length: 13 residues. Trimming shortened V by 5 bases and J by 2 bases, and 9 bases separated the two germline ends. The CDR3 nucleotides are TGTGCCAGCAGTCATAGTGGGCAAGAGACCCAGTACTTC. As protein: CASSHSGQETQYF.

The J gene is TRBJ2-6, the V gene TRBV7-2, with D possibly being TRBD2 (6 bases). Trimming cost V 7 bases and J 4 bases, with 20 bases left between them. CDR1 SGHTA and CDR2 FQGNSA come from the germline V gene. The CDR3 runs 17 residues. CDR3: CASTPRRETLGANVLTF. The DNA for the CDR3 is TGTGCCAGCACGCCGAGGCGGGAAACTTTGGGGGCCAACGTCCTGACTTTC.

V gene TRBV27 combines with J gene TRBJ1-3; 7 bases align to TRBD1. V gave up 5 bases and J gave up 9 bases; unmatched junction bases: 7. Per germline, CDR1 MNHEY and CDR2 SMNVEV (reference sequence). This CDR3 is 13 amino acids long. The CDR3 DNA sequence: TGTGCCAGCAGTCTCGAAGGGGGCAGCACCATATATTTT. Protein: CASSLEGGSTIYF.